These 23 T cell receptor beta chains were all obtained from the same sample, sequenced in a study of blood T cell repertoires in COVID-19. Sequencing used immunoSEQ multiplex PCR; TCRdb keeps in-frame clones, though not all of them. This sample yields about 130,000 clones, of which roughly 86% are seen a single time; over 10% belongs to the top ten. Material: peripheral blood. The origin of the receptors is a human donor in a cohort sampled during active COVID-19.

J is TRBJ1-2 and V is TRBV9; 9 bases are shared with TRBD1. Trimming at V came to 0 bases and at J to 3 bases, leaving 6 bases not matched to a gene. This CDR3 has 16 amino acids. Germline CDR1 reads SGDLS; CDR2 reads YYNGEE. The CDR3 sequence: CASSVGRDRVDYGYTF. CDR3 nucleotide sequence: TGTGCCAGCAGCGTAGGGAGGGACAGGGTGGACTATGGCTACACCTTC.

The chain employs TRBV2 and TRBJ1-1; TRBD1 is a possible D gene (6 bases). CDR3 size: 14 residues. Germline CDR1 is SNHLY and CDR2 is FYNNEI. The ends were cut back, 6 bases at V and 0 bases at J, with 11 bases in the middle. The chain's CDR3 is CASSVDRMNTEAFF. Here the CDR3 DNA reads TGTGCCAGCAGCGTCGACAGGATGAACACTGAAGCTTTCTTT.

The chain is built from TRBV18 and TRBJ1-4, with 10 positions matching TRBD1. Germline values: CDR1 KGHSH, CDR2 LQKENI. V lost 3 bases, J lost 0 bases, and 13 bases stayed unmatched. There are 20 residues in the CDR3. The CDR3 nucleotides are TGTGCCAGCTCACCCCTCCGACAGGGGGCGGCTTTATCAACTAATGAAAAACTGTTTTTT. Its protein product is CASSPLRQGAALSTNEKLFF.

This sequence joins TRBV27 and TRBJ2-7, with 7 bases lining up with TRBD2. Germline values: CDR1 MNHEY, CDR2 SMNVEV (reference sequence). This CDR3 has 14 residues. Unmatched junction bases numbered 3, after V lost 1 base and J lost 3 bases. DNA for the CDR3: TGTGCCAGCAGTTTATACGGGGGGAGCTACGAGCAGTACTTC. It yields the protein CASSLYGGSYEQYF.

V usage is TRBV29-1 and J usage is TRBJ2-7; maybe TRBD1 (5 bases). CDR1 is SQVTM, CDR2 ANQGSEA, per germline. This CDR3 comprises 14 residues. V was pared by 6 bases and J by 0 bases, with 15 bases between. The chain's CDR3 is CSVRRTSTSYEQYF. The CDR3 region has the DNA TGCAGCGTCCGTCGGACAAGTACCTCCTACGAGCAGTACTTC.

J is TRBJ1-6 and V is TRBV5-1, with D unclear. The CDR3 spans 16 residues. Trimming removed 2 bases at V and 4 bases at J, with 13 bases between. Per the germline V gene, CDR1 is SGHRS and CDR2 is YFSETQ. CDR3 in amino acids: CASSLMARVYNSPLHF. CDR3 nucleotide sequence: TGCGCCAGCAGCTTAATGGCTCGGGTTTATAATTCACCCCTCCACTTT.

This chain joins TRBV7-3 and TRBJ2-2; D is undetermined. The V end lost 1 base, the J end lost 6 bases, and 9 bases lay between the germline ends. CDR3 size: 14 residues. Germline V gives CDR1 SGHTA, CDR2 FQGTGA. CDR3 in DNA: TGTGCCAGCAGCTTAAATTTTGCGGCCGGGGAGCTGTTTTTT. Residues: CASSLNFAAGELFF.

This rearrangement joins TRBV7-9 to TRBJ1-3; no firm D call. Germline V gene sequence: CDR1 SEHNR, CDR2 FQNEAQ (reference sequence). Deletions cut 4 bases from V and 5 bases from J, with 9 bases between. The CDR3 consists of 13 residues. In DNA form, the CDR3 reads TGTGCCAGCAGCTCGGGGATTCGAAACACCATATATTTT. It is translated as CASSSGIRNTIYF.

CDR3 in amino acids: CATSIPHQPQHF. DNA for the CDR3: TGTGCCACCAGCATCCCTCATCAGCCCCAGCATTTT. The J gene is TRBJ1-5, the V gene TRBV15, with D unclear. CDR1 is LNHNV, CDR2 YYDKDF, per germline (reference sequence). The V gene lost 4 bases and the J gene lost 5 bases, with 6 bases spanning the gap. The CDR3 has 12 residues.

This rearrangement joins TRBV27 to TRBJ2-7; 8 bases map to TRBD1. The CDR3 runs 14 residues. Per the germline V gene, CDR1 is MNHEY and CDR2 is SMNVEV (reference sequence). With V trimmed by 2 bases and J by 4 bases, 4 bases remained unmatched. The CDR3: CASSLQGARYEQYF. The CDR3 DNA reads as TGTGCCAGCAGTTTACAGGGGGCTCGTTACGAGCAGTACTTC.

V and J are TRBV3-1 (or the pseudogene TRBV3-2) and TRBJ1-6; TRBD1 matches at 9 bases. Germline loops: CDR1 LGHDT, CDR2 YNNKEL (reference sequence). The trim removed 5 bases at V and 8 bases at J, leaving 7 bases unmatched. The CDR3 runs 15 residues. CDR3 sequence (DNA): TGTGCCAGCAGCACCACAGGGGGCGGTGATTCACCCCTCCACTTT. This translates into CASSTTGGGDSPLHF.

The gene calls are TRBV12-5 and TRBJ1-6, with 7 positions matching TRBD1. V dropped 4 bases and J dropped 9; count of bases not matched to a gene: 9. The CDR3 runs 15 residues. Looked up from germline, CDR1 is LGHNT and CDR2 is FRNRAP. The CDR3 region is CASGSMEGQLSPLHF. Here the CDR3 DNA reads TGTGCTAGTGGTTCCATGGAGGGACAGCTTTCACCCCTCCACTTT.

This chain links TRBV6-1 with TRBJ2-6, with 12 bases fitting TRBD1. V was clipped by 4 bases and J by 0 bases; unmatched bases: 4. This CDR3 spans 18 amino acids. The germline V gene encodes CDR1 MNHNS and CDR2 SASEGT. This CDR3 reads CASSGGQGAVSGANVLTF. The CDR3 DNA reads as TGTGCCAGCAGTGGGGGACAGGGGGCCGTCTCTGGGGCCAACGTCCTGACTTTC.

The rearrangement uses TRBV5-1 and TRBJ2-1; D uncertain. V was clipped by 0 bases and J by 5 bases, with 6 bases between them. The CDR3 length is 13 residues. Germline CDR1 SGHRS, CDR2 YFSETQ. This CDR3 is CASSLDIDNEQFF. CDR3 DNA sequence: TGCGCCAGCAGCTTGGATATCGACAATGAGCAGTTCTTC.

The rearrangement uses TRBV6-6 and TRBJ2-1; 8 bases are a match to TRBD2. The CDR3 sequence is 13 residues long. V trimming: 8 bases; J trimming: 7 bases; junction bases outside the gene matches: 7. CDR1 is MNHNY and CDR2 is SVGAGI in the germline V gene (reference sequence). DNA for the CDR3: TGTGCCAGCTTCGGGGGGGCGGGGAATGAGCAGTTCTTC. Amino acid sequence: CASFGGAGNEQFF.

The rearrangement joins TRBV19 to TRBJ2-7, with D possibly TRBD1 on 7 matching bases. V gave up 5 bases and J gave up 1 base, with 12 bases separating them. CDR1 LNHDA and CDR2 SQIVND come from the germline V gene (reference sequence). The CDR3 has 14 residues. Written as DNA, the CDR3 is TGTGCCAGTAGTGCAGGGGGACTTTCCTACGAGCAGTACTTC. Amino acids: CASSAGGLSYEQYF.

Here the CDR3 reads CASSEVRVNTEAFF. CDR3 bases: TGTGCCAGCAGTGAAGTCAGGGTGAACACTGAAGCTTTCTTT. The chain has TRBV6-1 and TRBJ1-1; tentative D call: TRBD1 (5 bases). V was shortened by 1 base and J by 0 bases, with 6 bases between the two germline ends. CDR3 size: 14 residues. Germline V CDR1 and CDR2: MNHNS, SASEGT.

In regard to this clone: One junction end does not reproduce the germline sequence, and a read error may be involved. V usage is TRBV6-1 and J usage is TRBJ2-7; 9 bases line up with TRBD2. This CDR3 has 16 residues. Per germline, CDR1 MNHNS and CDR2 SASEGT. Here the CDR3 reads CASSEWVRGGSDEQYF. The CDR3 coding sequence is TGTGCCAGCAGTGAATGGGTGCGGGGGGGCTCCGACGAGCAGTACTTC.

The chain is built from TRBV30 and TRBJ1-1; D may be TRBD1 (5 bases). Trimming shortened V by 0 bases and J by 3 bases, and 8 bases separated the two germline ends. The CDR3 is made up of 13 amino acids. In germline, CDR1 is GTSNPN, CDR2 SVGIG (reference sequence). The CDR3 loop reads CAWSVRGDTEAFF. CDR3 coding DNA: TGTGCCTGGAGTGTTAGGGGCGACACTGAAGCTTTCTTT.

The gene calls are TRBV6-2 or TRBV6-3 and TRBJ2-5; 7 bases line up with TRBD1. Germline loops: CDR1 MNHEY, CDR2 SVGEGT. The trim removed 0 bases at V and 8 bases at J, leaving 12 bases unmatched. The CDR3 spans 16 residues. As DNA, the CDR3 is TGTGCCAGCAGTTACTCGAGGACAGGTCCCCCCAGAACCCAGTACTTC. As protein: CASSYSRTGPPRTQYF.

The chain recombines TRBV30 with TRBJ2-5, with 12 bases fitting TRBD2. Trimming took 1 base from V and 5 from J; bases not matched to a gene: 5. This CDR3 contains 15 residues. Germline V gene sequence: CDR1 GTSNPN, CDR2 SVGIG (reference sequence). The CDR3 loop reads CAWSGGLAGMETQYF. CDR3 in DNA: TGTGCCTGGAGTGGAGGACTAGCGGGGATGGAGACCCAGTACTTC.

CDR3 DNA: TGTGCCAGCAGCCAAACCTACTACCCAAGCTACGAGCAGTACTTC. Its translation is CASSQTYYPSYEQYF. The genes are TRBV3-1 (or the pseudogene TRBV3-2) and TRBJ2-7; D call uncertain. Trimming pared 2 bases from V and 3 bases from J, leaving 14 bases between. This CDR3 has 15 residues. The germline V gene encodes CDR1 LGHDT and CDR2 YNNKEL (reference sequence).

The chain couples TRBV19 to TRBJ2-3; 12 bases are shared with TRBD2. V gave up 5 bases and J gave up 4 bases; unmatched junction bases: 16. The CDR3 is made up of 19 amino acids. Germline V lookup: CDR1 LNHDA, CDR2 SQIVND (reference sequence). The CDR3 coding sequence is TGTGCCAGTAGTGCCAGGAGAGTACTAGCGGGGGGTGGACCAGATACGCAGTATTTT. This translates into CASSARRVLAGGGPDTQYF.